This paragraph reports one T cell receptor beta chain. No antigen is known for it. The DNA ends 3 residues before the CDR3 does, and the rest of the CDR3 is filled in from the germline J gene. This CDR3 is built from 16 residues. In germline, CDR1 is SNHLY, CDR2 FYNNEI. Losses at the gene ends were 2 bases for V and 6 bases for J; bases not matched to a gene: 8. Data came from immunoSEQ multiplex PCR; TCRdb stores just in-frame clones and leaves some out. The listing records about 39,000 clones. This sample is part of a study of T cells in women clearing cervical HPV infection. General study points: Combining TCR richness with V gene abundances gave roughly 0.8 AUC.

The TCR comes from a woman between 18 and 70 years old with a cervical HPV16 infection that either progressed to CIN3+ or cleared (not recorded which). The sequenced sample consisted of blood buffy coat. The rearrangement links TRBV2 to TRBJ2-2; TRBD2 aligns across 8 bases. CDR3 residues: CASSETLRGGPGELFF. CDR3 DNA, as far as it was read: TGTGCCAGCAGTGAAACATTACGGGGGGGTCCCGGGGAG.